These 30 T cell receptor beta chains came from one sample sequenced in a study of control samples from healthy donors and cancer patients. TCRdb keeps only in-frame clones here, not all; method: immunoSEQ multiplex PCR. The sample carries roughly 88,000 clones, just under 85% recorded once. The sample consisted of blood. The receptors here all came from a man aged 25 to 40 in good health.

Here the CDR3 DNA reads TGTGCCAGCAGCTTAAACAGTTACAATGAGCAGTTCTTC. Residues: CASSLNSYNEQFF. V usage is TRBV7-3 and J usage is TRBJ2-1, with unresolved D. The CDR3 runs 13 residues. Trimming cost V 1 base and J 4 bases, with 5 bases left between them. Germline V gene data show CDR1 as SGHTA and CDR2 as FQGTGA.

The chain employs TRBV3-1 (or the pseudogene TRBV3-2) and TRBJ1-6, with 7 bases lining up with TRBD1. Germline CDR1 and CDR2: LGHDT and YNNKEL (reference sequence). V trimming: 6 bases; J trimming: 7 bases; junction bases outside the gene matches: 6. The length of the CDR3 is 14 residues. DNA for the CDR3: TGTGCCAGCAGGCCGACAGGGTTAAATTCACCCCTCCACTTT. This sequence encodes CASRPTGLNSPLHF.

The V call is TRBV18, the J call TRBJ2-7; TRBD2 agrees at 8 bases. CDR3 length: 15 residues. The germline gives CDR1 KGHSH, CDR2 LQKENI. J lost 4 bases, V lost 3 bases, and 8 bases had no gene match. CDR3 sequence reads: CASSPSGGTGYEQYF. Here the CDR3 DNA reads TGTGCCAGCTCACCCTCGGGAGGGACGGGATACGAGCAGTACTTC. Using reference TRBV18 and TRBJ2-7 for the parts outside the CDR3, the full variable domain is NAGVMQNPRHLVRRRGQEARLRCSPMKGHSHVYWYRQLPEEGLKFMVYLQKENIIDESGMPKERFSAEFPKEGPSILRIQQVVRGDSAAYFCASSPSGGTGYEQYFGPGTRLTVT.

This clone was recorded only once. The CDR3 DNA sequence: TGTGCCATCAGTGATACCGGGACGGCCTCCTACGAGCAGTACTTC. Translating gives CAISDTGTASYEQYF. This rearrangement joins TRBV10-3 to TRBJ2-7; D possibly matches TRBD1 or TRBD2 (5 bases each). Trimming removed 3 bases from V and 0 bases from J, with 12 bases in between. Germline lookup yields CDR1 ENHRY and CDR2 SYGVKD. The CDR3 loop spans 15 amino acids.

The chain has TRBV5-1 and TRBJ2-5; 7 bases align to TRBD1. J was trimmed by 4 bases and V by 4 bases; bases with no gene match: 4. Germline V gene lookup returns CDR1 SGHRS and CDR2 YFSETQ. The CDR3 length is 13 residues. The CDR3 is CASSVNRGETQYF. The CDR3 DNA sequence: TGCGCCAGCAGCGTAAACAGGGGAGAGACCCAGTACTTC. Drawing the rest from reference TRBV5-1 and TRBJ2-5, the complete variable domain is KAGVTQTPRYLIKTRGQQVTLSCSPISGHRSVSWYQQTPGQGLQFLFEYFSETQRNKGNFPGRFSGRQFSNSRSEMNVSTLELGDSALYLCASSVNRGETQYFGPGTRLLVL.

This sequence joins TRBV7-3 and TRBJ2-3, with 8 bases identical to TRBD2. The V gene's germline CDR1 is SGHTA and CDR2 FQGTGA. J was trimmed by 8 bases and V by 5 bases; bases with no gene match: 6. CDR3 length: 13 residues. The CDR3 loop is CASSPGLVGTQYF. CDR3 sequence (DNA): TGTGCCAGCAGCCCGGGACTAGTGGGTACGCAGTATTTT.

The chain couples TRBV5-1 to TRBJ2-1; possibly TRBD1 for D (6 bases). The CDR3 runs to 15 residues. Trimming shortened V by 0 bases and J by 8 bases, and 15 bases separated the two germline ends. Germline V gene sequence: CDR1 SGHRS, CDR2 YFSETQ. The CDR3 DNA is TGCGCCAGCAGCTTGGTTAGAACCAGGGGCTATGAGCAGTTCTTC. Translating it yields CASSLVRTRGYEQFF.

The chain couples TRBV29-1 to TRBJ1-5, with D possibly TRBD1 on 5 matching bases. This CDR3 spans 13 amino acids. V dropped 5 bases and J dropped 0 bases, with 8 bases sitting between them. Germline V lookup: CDR1 SQVTM, CDR2 ANQGSEA. CDR3 loop: CSVRTNSNQPQHF. The CDR3, as DNA: TGCAGCGTTAGGACAAATAGCAATCAGCCCCAGCATTTT.

The genes are TRBV19 and TRBJ2-2, with 7 bases aligning to TRBD1. CDR1 LNHDA and CDR2 SQIVND come from the germline V gene (reference sequence). CDR3 size: 15 residues. Trimming cost V 1 base and J 4 bases; bases outside gene matches: 3. The CDR3 coding sequence is TGTGCCAGTAGTATAGTCACAGGGGTCACCGGGGAGCTGTTTTTT. Translated: CASSIVTGVTGELFF.

The chain carries TRBV6-1 and TRBJ1-5; D is ambiguous. There are 13 residues in the CDR3. The V end lost 0 bases, the J end lost 5 bases, and 5 bases lay between the germline ends. The germline CDR1 and CDR2 sequences are MNHNS and SASEGT. CDR3 sequence: CASSEAFDQPQHF. CDR3 sequence (DNA): TGTGCCAGCAGTGAAGCCTTCGATCAGCCCCAGCATTTT.

Turning to this clone: This CDR3 is also generated by other DNA sequences in the sample. V and J are TRBV28 and TRBJ2-1; TRBD2 matches 9 bases. Trimming took 7 bases from V and 5 from J; bases not matched to a gene: 6. Germline CDR1 MDHEN, CDR2 SYDVKM. There are 14 residues in the CDR3. Written as DNA, the CDR3 is TGTGCCAGCACGAGCGGGGGGATGGACAATGAGCAGTTCTTC. This translates into CASTSGGMDNEQFF.

This clone showed up just once. The rearrangement links TRBV11-2 to TRBJ2-3; 9 nucleotides line up with TRBD1. V lost 3 bases and J lost 4; bases outside the gene matches: 8. CDR3 length: 16 amino acids. The germline gives CDR1 SGHAT, CDR2 FQNNGV. CDR3 residues: CASSFRRDRAADTQYF. CDR3 DNA: TGTGCCAGCAGCTTCAGGCGGGACAGGGCGGCAGATACGCAGTATTTT.

This chain connects TRBV6-6 to TRBJ1-2; D remains unclear. Germline-derived CDR1 and CDR2 are MNHNY and SVGAGI (reference sequence). V was pared by 6 bases and J by 4 bases, with 15 bases between. CDR3 size: 14 residues. In DNA, the CDR3 is TGTGCCAGCAGCCGGACCGACCCGCCCTATGGCTACACCTTC. Translation: CASSRTDPPYGYTF.

The chain recombines TRBV5-1 with TRBJ2-2; D perhaps matches TRBD2 (6 bases). This CDR3 contains 17 residues. Trimming took off 4 bases at V and 4 bases at J, with 20 bases between the two ends. Germline CDR1 reads SGHRS; CDR2 reads YFSETQ. CDR3 DNA sequence: TGCGCCAGCAGCCCGAGGCGGGTAGCGGACTCCACCGGGGAGCTGTTTTTT. It specifies CASSPRRVADSTGELFF.

In DNA form, the CDR3 reads TGCGCCAGCAGCTCCGACAGTAACACTGAAGCTTTCTTT. This sequence encodes CASSSDSNTEAFF. This chain joins TRBV5-1 and TRBJ1-1; TRBD1 might be the D (5 bases). The CDR3 contains 13 residues. V shed 3 bases and J shed 2 bases, with 8 bases lying between them. Per the germline V gene, CDR1 is SGHRS and CDR2 is YFSETQ.

The rearrangement joins TRBV5-6 to TRBJ1-3; D remains ambiguous. The germline V gene has CDR1 SGHDT and CDR2 YYEEEE. The V end was cut by 4 bases, the J end by 0 bases, with 14 bases between. The CDR3 is made up of 16 amino acids. CDR3 in amino acids: CASSLQVVFSGNTIYF. CDR3 in DNA: TGTGCCAGCAGCCTTCAGGTGGTATTCTCTGGAAACACCATATATTTT.

CDR3 amino acids: CAIAQNTEAFF. The CDR3 nucleotides read TGTGCCATCGCCCAGAACACTGAAGCTTTCTTT. The rearrangement links TRBV10-3 to TRBJ1-1; no clear D gene. Germline lookup yields CDR1 ENHRY and CDR2 SYGVKD. V lost 8 bases and J lost 1, with 5 bases in between. This CDR3 has 11 amino acids.

A word on this clone: Within the sample, other DNA sequences also encode this same CDR3. The chain is built from TRBV9 and TRBJ1-4; D call uncertain. Trimming took off 0 bases at V and 4 bases at J, with 7 bases between the two ends. Germline CDR1 is SGDLS and CDR2 is YYNGEE. The CDR3 loop spans 14 amino acids. CDR3 sequence reads: CASSVGPLNEKLFF. For the CDR3, the DNA is TGTGCCAGCAGCGTAGGGCCGCTTAATGAAAAACTGTTTTTT.

The chain uses TRBV6-6 and TRBJ2-1, with 10 bases fitting TRBD2. The germline V gene has CDR1 MNHNY and CDR2 SVGAGI (reference sequence). The CDR3 contains 15 residues. V lost 0 bases to trimming and J lost 6 bases; unmatched junction nucleotides: 2. CDR3 amino acids: CASSYSKRGGNEQFF. The CDR3 DNA follows: TGTGCCAGCAGTTACTCGAAGCGGGGGGGCAATGAGCAGTTCTTC.

CDR3 sequence: CASSSPTGAAYNEQFF. For the CDR3, the DNA is TGTGCCAGCAGCTCCCCCACAGGGGCTGCTTACAATGAGCAGTTCTTC. The chain joins TRBV11-2 to TRBJ2-1; 7 bases are a match to TRBD1. With 4 bases clipped from V and 4 bases from J, the junction kept 10 bases outside the gene matches. CDR1 is SGHAT, CDR2 FQNNGV, per germline. The CDR3 extends over 16 amino acids.

Ten or more counts support this clone. This sequence joins TRBV28 and TRBJ1-2, with TRBD1 matching 7 bases. The junction had 3 bases not matched to a gene; V was cut back by 2 bases and J by 3 bases. This CDR3 has 14 amino acids. The germline CDR1 and CDR2 sequences are MDHEN and SYDVKM. The CDR3 DNA sequence: TGTGCCAGCAGTTTACACACAGGGGACTATGGCTACACCTTC. It is translated as CASSLHTGDYGYTF.

V is TRBV5-1 and J is TRBJ1-1, with no clear D. From germline, CDR1 is SGHRS and CDR2 YFSETQ. This CDR3 has 14 amino acids. V was cut by 4 bases and J by 1 base, with 11 bases left in between. The CDR3 DNA reads TGCGCCAGCAGCAGCCTGATAGGGAACACTGAAGCTTTCTTT. Translating it yields CASSSLIGNTEAFF.

The J gene is TRBJ1-6, the V gene TRBV7-8, with 8 bases aligning to TRBD1. Unmatched junction bases numbered 7, after V lost 3 bases and J lost 9 bases. This CDR3 is 15 amino acids long. In germline, CDR1 is SGHVS, CDR2 FQNEAQ. The CDR3 DNA sequence: TGTGCCAGCAGCTTGAGGGACAGGCTGCTTTCACCCCTCCACTTT. It translates to CASSLRDRLLSPLHF.

The rearrangement links TRBV10-3 to TRBJ2-6, with D tentatively TRBD2 (6 bases). From germline, CDR1 is ENHRY and CDR2 SYGVKD. Trimming cost V 11 bases and J 4 bases, with 15 bases left between them. This CDR3 is built from 14 residues. CDR3 DNA sequence: TGTGCCGCCACGCAGGGAGGCGGGGCCAACGTCCTGACTTTC. Translating it yields CAATQGGGANVLTF.

J is TRBJ2-2 and V is TRBV5-5; 7 nucleotides agree with TRBD1. Germline trimming cut 2 bases from V and 3 bases from J; bases unmatched to any gene: 7. The CDR3 is 16 amino acids. Germline V gene lookup returns CDR1 SGHKS and CDR2 YYEKEE (reference sequence). CDR3 DNA sequence: TGTGCCAGCAGCTTCTTCGGGGACAGATACACCGGGGAGCTGTTTTTT. Its translation: CASSFFGDRYTGELFF. The full variable domain, completed using reference TRBV5-5 and TRBJ2-2, is DAGVTQSPTHLIKTRGQQVTLRCSPISGHKSVSWYQQVLGQGPQFIFQYYEKEERGRGNFPDRFSARQFPNYSSELNVNALLLGDSALYLCASSFFGDRYTGELFFGEGSRLTVL.

The chain couples TRBV11-1 to TRBJ2-7; 10 bases are shared with TRBD1. Germline trimming cut 6 bases from V and 2 bases from J; bases unmatched to any gene: 4. CDR3 length equals 14 residues. Germline V gene data show CDR1 as SGHAT and CDR2 as FQDESV (reference sequence). The CDR3 DNA is TGTGCCAGCAGACCGGGACAGGGGCCCTACGAGCAGTACTTC. Translated, it gives CASRPGQGPYEQYF.

The chain has TRBV15 and TRBJ1-4; D may be TRBD1 (5 bases). V was clipped by 7 bases and J by 5 bases, with 14 bases between them. Germline V gives CDR1 LNHNV, CDR2 YYDKDF (reference sequence). The CDR3 sequence is 14 residues long. The CDR3 spells CATTLDSLNEKLFF. The CDR3 nucleotides read TGTGCCACCACCCTAGACAGCTTAAATGAAAAACTGTTTTTT. Together with reference TRBV15 and TRBJ1-4, the CDR3 gives the full variable domain: DAMVIQNPRYQVTQFGKPVTLSCSQTLNHNVMYWYQQKSSQAPKLLFHYYDKDFNNEADTPDNFQSRRPNTSFCFLDIRSPGLGDTAMYLCATTLDSLNEKLFFGSGTQLSVL.

As for this clone: It may be a read error: a sequence one base away is much more abundant. The same CDR3 arises from other DNA sequences in this sample as well. The chain joins TRBV6-1 to TRBJ2-7; the D is unclear. The CDR3 totals 12 residues. The germline V and J ends were trimmed by 2 bases and 3 bases, with 5 bases remaining between them. Per germline, CDR1 MNHNS and CDR2 SASEGT. The CDR3 nucleotides read TGTGCCAGCAGTGAACCAGGCTACGAGCAGTACTTC. This translates into CASSEPGYEQYF.

The chain combines TRBV7-9 with TRBJ1-1, with D maybe TRBD1 (5 bases). Trimming stripped 5 bases from V and 0 bases from J, with 16 bases between. Germline CDR1 SEHNR, CDR2 FQNEAQ (reference sequence). This CDR3 spans 16 amino acids. The CDR3 coding sequence is TGTGCCAGCAGCCCGGAGAATTCGGGGGTGAACACTGAAGCTTTCTTT. As protein: CASSPENSGVNTEAFF.

This clone has only a few counts. The chain employs TRBV9 and TRBJ1-3; possibly TRBD1 for D (6 bases). V was pared by 4 bases and J by 2 bases, with 16 bases between. Germline CDR1 SGDLS, CDR2 YYNGEE. The CDR3 spans 16 residues. The CDR3 DNA is TGTGCCAGCAGCCGCCGAATGGGGGGCGCTGGAAACACCATATATTTT. It yields the protein CASSRRMGGAGNTIYF.